This TCR beta chain was identified during a study of T-cell memory formation after mild COVID-19. With constant-segment primers, 5'RACE yielded cDNA libraries of TCR alpha and TCR beta that carried sample barcodes and UMIs. Each CDR3 protein gets one entry after TCRdb re-called the 5' RACE reads with MiXCR. This repertoire shows about 540,000 distinct CDR3 sequences, roughly 20% found once; its top ten account for 9.5% to 15%. Findings of the study overall: Clones from the second wave (peaking day 37) had unconfirmed SARS-CoV-2 specificity. CD4+ clones that contracted lay mainly in CM and EM; CD8+ ones lay in EMRA.

Deletions cut 0 bases from V and 0 bases from J, with 5 bases between. Germline CDR1 LGHDT, CDR2 YNNKEL (reference sequence). The CDR3 consists of 14 residues. This clonotype has more than one count but fewer than ten. The antigen is unknown. The source material was PBMCs or a T cell subset sorted from them (not recorded which). The clonotype originates from an adult woman who had mild COVID-19 (a few samples of this study predate the infection). Cell type and time point are not known. V is TRBV3-1 and J is TRBJ2-5; no firm D call. CDR3 loop: CASSQDVYQETQYF. Written as DNA, the CDR3 is TGTGCCAGCAGCCAAGATGTGTACCAAGAGACCCAGTACTTC.